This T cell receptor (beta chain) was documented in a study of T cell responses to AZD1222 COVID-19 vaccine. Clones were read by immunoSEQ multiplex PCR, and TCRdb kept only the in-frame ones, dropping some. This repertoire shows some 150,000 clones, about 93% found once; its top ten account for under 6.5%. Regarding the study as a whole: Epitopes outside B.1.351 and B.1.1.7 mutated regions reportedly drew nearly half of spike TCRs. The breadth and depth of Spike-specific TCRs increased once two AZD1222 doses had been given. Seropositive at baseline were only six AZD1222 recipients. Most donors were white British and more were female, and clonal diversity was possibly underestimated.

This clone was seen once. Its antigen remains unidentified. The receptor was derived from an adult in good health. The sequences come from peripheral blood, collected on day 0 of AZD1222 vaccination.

The CDR3 DNA reads as TGTGCCAGCGACAGCCCGAACACTGAAGCTTTCTTT. This encodes CASDSPNTEAFF. J is TRBJ1-1 and V is TRBV9; the D gene is possibly TRBD1 (5 bases). V was clipped by 7 bases and J by 1 base, with 8 bases between them. CDR1 is SGDLS and CDR2 is YYNGEE in the germline V gene. CDR3 length: 12 amino acids.